This passage covers 30 T cell receptor beta chains from one sample sequenced in a study of blood T cell repertoires in COVID-19. Assay: immunoSEQ multiplex PCR; the TCRdb copy retains only in-frame clones and omits some. This table has roughly 80,000 clones, over 75% appearing once. Sequencing input: peripheral blood. These receptors originate from a man at least 80 years old with acute or convalescent COVID-19.

With regard to this clone: The sample carries other DNA sequences with the same CDR3. The chain is built from TRBV9 and TRBJ2-3, with TRBD2 matching over 7 bases. Germline trimming cut 0 bases from V and 1 base from J; bases unmatched to any gene: 5. The germline V gene encodes CDR1 SGDLS and CDR2 YYNGEE. This CDR3 is 16 amino acids long. This chain's CDR3 is CASSVAPGGGTDTQYF. The CDR3 bases are TGTGCCAGCAGCGTAGCTCCGGGGGGAGGCACAGATACGCAGTATTTT.

This chain uses TRBV6-5 with TRBJ1-2; tentatively, D is TRBD1 (6 bases). This CDR3 is 13 amino acids long. With 4 bases removed from V and 4 bases from J, the gap between germline ends came to 10 bases. Germline V lookup: CDR1 MNHEY, CDR2 SVGAGI. DNA of the CDR3: TGTGCCAGCAGTTCACAGGGTACCTATGGCTACACCTTC. This codes for CASSSQGTYGYTF.

The gene calls are TRBV10-3 and TRBJ1-4, with 7 positions matching TRBD1. The CDR3 consists of 13 residues. Germline V CDR1 and CDR2: ENHRY, SYGVKD. The V gene end was trimmed by 10 bases and the J gene end by 3 bases; junction bases not matched to a gene: 5. CDR3 nucleotides: TGTGCCACCCAGGGACAGCCTAATGAAAAACTGTTTTTT. Protein sequence: CATQGQPNEKLFF.

V usage is TRBV27 and J usage is TRBJ1-5; TRBD1 aligns across 7 bases. The V gene end was trimmed by 5 bases and the J gene end by 7 bases; junction bases not matched to a gene: 14. In germline, CDR1 is MNHEY, CDR2 SMNVEV (reference sequence). The CDR3 is made up of 16 amino acids. This CDR3 reads CASSNDREAWQQPQHF. Written as DNA, the CDR3 is TGTGCCAGCAGTAATGACAGGGAAGCGTGGCAACAGCCCCAGCATTTT.

This chain links TRBV5-8 with TRBJ1-5, with D perhaps matching TRBD1 (6 bases). The CDR3 length is 15 residues. The germline V gene has CDR1 SGHTS and CDR2 YDEGEE. Trimming removed 3 bases at V and 5 bases at J, with 15 bases between. The CDR3 nucleotides read TGTGCCAGCAGCTACACCGGGACAATGTATCAGCCCCAGCATTTT. This gives the protein CASSYTGTMYQPQHF. The full variable domain, its missing parts supplied by reference TRBV5-8 and TRBJ1-5, is EAGVTQSPTHLIKTRGQQATLRCSPISGHTSVYWYQQALGLGLQFLLWYDEGEERNRGNFPPRFSGRQFPNYSSELNVNALELEDSALYLCASSYTGTMYQPQHFGDGTRLSIL.

V gene TRBV7-2 combines with J gene TRBJ1-2, with D perhaps TRBD1 (5 bases). Germline CDR1 SGHTA, CDR2 FQGNSA. CDR3 size: 13 residues. The DNA for the CDR3 is TGTGCAACTATAGAAGGGGTAAACTATGGCTACACCTTC. This gives the protein CATIEGVNYGYTF.

The chain links TRBV11-3 to TRBJ2-2; TRBD1 matches 9 bases. This CDR3 spans 17 amino acids. Germline V gives CDR1 SGHNT, CDR2 YENEEA. V dropped 1 base and J dropped 5; count of bases not matched to a gene: 8. CDR3 nucleotide sequence: TGTGCCAGCAGCTTAGTCCGGACAGGGGCCGGAACCGGGGAGCTGTTTTTT. The encoded protein is CASSLVRTGAGTGELFF.

In DNA form, the CDR3 reads TGCAGTGCTAGTGCATCAAGCGGGGGGGCAATCCACGAGCAGTACTTC. Translation: CSASASSGGAIHEQYF. V usage is TRBV20-1 and J usage is TRBJ2-7; 10 bases line up with TRBD2. Germline lookup yields CDR1 DFQATT and CDR2 SNEGSKA (reference sequence). The CDR3 extends over 16 amino acids. J was trimmed by 5 bases and V by 3 bases; bases with no gene match: 13.

The chain employs TRBV7-8 and TRBJ1-1; no clear D. The germline gives CDR1 SGHVS, CDR2 FQNEAQ. V lost 4 bases, J lost 1 base, and 7 bases lay in between. The CDR3 sequence is 13 residues long. The CDR3 spells CASSSDTNTEAFF. The CDR3 DNA reads TGTGCCAGCAGCTCCGACACGAACACTGAAGCTTTCTTT.

The V and J genes are TRBV10-2 and TRBJ1-1; D remains ambiguous. Trimming took 7 bases from V and 4 from J, leaving 13 bases between them. The CDR3 totals 13 residues. Germline CDR1 is WSHSY and CDR2 is SAAADI. The DNA for the CDR3 is TGCGCCAGCACGTCCCTTAGGAGCACTGAAGCTTTCTTT. It yields the protein CASTSLRSTEAFF.

This clone was picked up a small number of times. The gene calls are TRBV19 and TRBJ1-1; TRBD1 matches 7 bases. The CDR3 sequence is 13 residues long. V gave up 6 bases and J gave up 2 bases; unmatched junction bases: 3. CDR1 LNHDA and CDR2 SQIVND come from the germline V gene (reference sequence). CDR3: CASRGQVNTEAFF. As DNA, the CDR3 is TGTGCCAGTAGAGGACAGGTAAACACTGAAGCTTTCTTT.

The rearrangement links TRBV12-3 or TRBV12-4 to TRBJ1-4; 8 nucleotides agree with TRBD1. V was pared by 5 bases and J by 11 bases, with 4 bases of the junction left unmatched. This CDR3 is 12 amino acids long. CDR3: CASSRQGAKLFF. The CDR3 DNA sequence: TGTGCCAGCAGTCGTCAGGGGGCCAAACTGTTTTTT.

This clone was observed a few times. V and J are TRBV5-1 and TRBJ1-4; TRBD1 aligns across 11 bases. V gave up 4 bases and J gave up 11 bases; unmatched junction bases: 7. Germline assignment: CDR1 SGHRS and CDR2 YFSETQ. This CDR3 region has 14 residues. CDR3 residues: CASSIWTGGAKLFF. CDR3 sequence (DNA): TGCGCCAGCAGCATCTGGACAGGGGGCGCGAAACTGTTTTTT.

This chain joins TRBV19 and TRBJ2-5; 10 positions match TRBD2. From germline, CDR1 is LNHDA and CDR2 SQIVND (reference sequence). This CDR3 has 16 amino acids. With 4 bases clipped from V and 3 bases from J, the junction kept 8 bases outside the gene matches. The CDR3 protein is CASSSGLAGEEETQYF. The DNA of the CDR3 is TGTGCCAGTAGTAGTGGGCTAGCGGGGGAAGAAGAGACCCAGTACTTC. Complete variable domain (other parts from reference TRBV19 and TRBJ2-5): DGGITQSPKYLFRKEGQNVTLSCEQNLNHDAMYWYRQDPGQGLRLIYYSQIVNDFQKGDIAEGYSVSREKKESFPLTVTSAQKNPTAFYLCASSSGLAGEEETQYFGPGTRLLVL.

The table lists this clone with a few counts. The chain is built from TRBV19 and TRBJ2-5, with 7 bases fitting TRBD2. Germline CDR1 reads LNHDA; CDR2 reads SQIVND (reference sequence). With V trimmed by 5 bases and J by 5 bases, 11 bases remained unmatched. This CDR3 has 15 residues. The DNA of the CDR3 is TGTGCCAGTAGTGCATACAGACTAGCCGGCGAGACCCAGTACTTC. This encodes CASSAYRLAGETQYF.

This clone was seen just once. The chain carries TRBV12-3 or TRBV12-4 and TRBJ1-1; weak D call: TRBD1 (5 bases). Trimming removed 8 bases from V and 3 bases from J, with 10 bases in between. The CDR3 covers 12 residues. CDR3 coding DNA: TGTGCCAGCCTTCCAGGGCACACTGAAGCTTTCTTT. This codes for CASLPGHTEAFF.

The chain combines TRBV4-2 with TRBJ2-7; no clear D gene. Deletions cut 2 bases from V and 0 bases from J, with 5 bases between. Germline assignment: CDR1 LGHNA and CDR2 YNFKEQ. This CDR3 has 13 amino acids. CDR3 residues: CASSQLLSYEQYF. DNA for the CDR3: TGTGCCAGCAGCCAACTCCTCTCCTACGAGCAGTACTTC.

This rearrangement joins TRBV19 to TRBJ2-7, with 12 positions matching TRBD1. Unmatched junction bases numbered 9, after V lost 5 bases and J lost 7 bases. The CDR3 runs to 15 residues. Germline values: CDR1 LNHDA, CDR2 SQIVND (reference sequence). CDR3 amino acids: CASSQPGQGAGEQYF. DNA for the CDR3: TGTGCCAGTAGTCAACCGGGACAGGGGGCTGGGGAGCAGTACTTC. The full variable domain, its missing parts supplied by reference TRBV19 and TRBJ2-7, is DGGITQSPKYLFRKEGQNVTLSCEQNLNHDAMYWYRQDPGQGLRLIYYSQIVNDFQKGDIAEGYSVSREKKESFPLTVTSAQKNPTAFYLCASSQPGQGAGEQYFGPGTRLTVT.

DNA of the CDR3: TGTGCCAGCAGTAGACAGATGAACACTGAAGCTTTCTTT. It is translated as CASSRQMNTEAFF. The chain recombines TRBV2 with TRBJ1-1; D perhaps matches TRBD1 (5 bases). Germline V CDR1 and CDR2: SNHLY, FYNNEI. This CDR3 has 13 amino acids. Trimming took off 5 bases at V and 0 bases at J, with 7 bases between the two ends.

The rearrangement uses TRBV7-9 and TRBJ2-2; TRBD2 might be the D (6 bases). Germline V gene lookup returns CDR1 SEHNR and CDR2 FQNEAQ (reference sequence). Trimming took off 1 base at V and 4 bases at J, with 13 bases between the two ends. There are 16 residues in the CDR3. CDR3 protein: CASSLGRRGLTGELFF. The CDR3 DNA reads TGTGCCAGCAGCTTAGGAAGGAGGGGTCTCACCGGGGAGCTGTTTTTT.

J is TRBJ1-6 and V is TRBV7-6; 9 bases line up with TRBD1. The V segment lost 5 bases and the J segment 9 bases; nucleotides outside the gene matches: 11. Looked up from germline, CDR1 is SGHVS and CDR2 is FNYEAQ. The CDR3 contains 16 residues. The CDR3, as DNA: TGTGCCAGCAGCAACAGCAAAAGACAGGGGGTTTCACCCCTCCACTTT. Protein product: CASSNSKRQGVSPLHF.

The chain couples TRBV7-9 to TRBJ1-5; 10 bases align to TRBD1. The CDR3 length is 14 residues. Trimming cost V 4 bases and J 16 bases; bases outside gene matches: 13. Germline V CDR1 and CDR2: SEHNR, FQNEAQ (reference sequence). The CDR3 sequence: CASSSDRGLAGSHF. The CDR3 DNA is TGTGCCAGCAGCTCCGACAGGGGGCTGGCGGGCTCCCATTTT. The variable domain in full, completed from reference TRBV7-9 and TRBJ1-5, reads DTGVSQNPRHKITKRGQNVTFRCDPISEHNRLYWYRQTLGQGPEFLTYFQNEAQLEKSRLLSDRFSAERPKGSFSTLEIQRTEQGDSAMYLCASSSDRGLAGSHFGDGTRLSIL.

V and J are TRBV7-3 and TRBJ2-2; 7 nucleotides agree with TRBD2. The CDR3 runs to 15 residues. Losses at the gene ends were 2 bases for V and 5 bases for J; bases not matched to a gene: 5. Germline CDR1 SGHTA, CDR2 FQGTGA. The CDR3 coding sequence is TGTGCCAGCAGCTTAGGGCAGGGAGGGACCGGGGAGCTGTTTTTT. Amino acids: CASSLGQGGTGELFF.

The chain recombines TRBV30 with TRBJ2-3, with 7 bases lining up with TRBD1. Germline V lookup: CDR1 GTSNPN, CDR2 SVGIG (reference sequence). The junction had 3 bases not matched to a gene; V was cut back by 0 bases and J by 0 bases. The CDR3 is 15 amino acids. This CDR3 is CAWSVQGQSTDTQYF. The DNA for the CDR3 is TGTGCCTGGAGTGTACAGGGACAGAGCACAGATACGCAGTATTTT.

The chain has TRBV12-3 or TRBV12-4 and TRBJ1-3; a possible D gene is TRBD1 (5 bases). The CDR3 spans 13 residues. Trimming cost V 6 bases and J 12 bases, with 18 bases left between them. CDR3 amino acids: CASSQSPGGGIYF. The CDR3 coding sequence is TGTGCCAGCAGCCAGAGCCCCGGCGGGGGCATATATTTT.

The chain recombines TRBV5-8 with TRBJ2-5; TRBD2 might be the D (5 bases). Trimming cost V 3 bases and J 2 bases, with 11 bases left between them. CDR3 size: 14 residues. Germline V gives CDR1 SGHTS, CDR2 YDEGEE. CDR3 loop: CASSSRTLQETQYF. The CDR3 nucleotides read TGTGCCAGCAGCTCGCGGACTTTACAAGAGACCCAGTACTTC.

A note on this clone: Other DNA sequences in the sample encode the same CDR3. The chain has TRBV3-1 (or the pseudogene TRBV3-2) and TRBJ2-5, with 9 bases fitting TRBD2. Germline V gives CDR1 LGHDT, CDR2 YNNKEL (reference sequence). The CDR3 has 15 residues. V lost 3 bases and J lost 2; bases outside the gene matches: 4. CDR3 residues: CASSQAAGGQETQYF. CDR3 nucleotide sequence: TGTGCCAGCAGCCAGGCAGCGGGGGGTCAAGAGACCCAGTACTTC.

This chain uses TRBV5-6 with TRBJ1-1; maybe TRBD1 (6 bases). Germline loops: CDR1 SGHDT, CDR2 YYEEEE. The V end was cut by 0 bases, the J end by 4 bases, with 10 bases between. This CDR3 is 14 amino acids long. This CDR3 reads CASSLGTRGTEAFF. CDR3 in DNA: TGTGCCAGCAGCTTGGGTACCAGGGGCACTGAAGCTTTCTTT.

The chain couples TRBV10-3 to TRBJ1-5; D call uncertain. Trimming removed 2 bases from V and 9 bases from J, with 17 bases in between. This CDR3 spans 15 amino acids. The germline gives CDR1 ENHRY, CDR2 SYGVKD. The CDR3 DNA is TGTGCCATCAGTGAGGAGCCTGACGGGGATCGGCCCCAGCATTTT. Residues: CAISEEPDGDRPQHF.

CDR3 region: CASSADRGRAQEKLFF. In DNA form, the CDR3 reads TGTGCCAGCAGTGCGGACAGGGGCCGCGCGCAAGAAAAACTGTTTTTT. The V and J genes are TRBV27 and TRBJ1-4; 9 positions match TRBD1. V trimming: 5 bases; J trimming: 8 bases; junction bases outside the gene matches: 12. The CDR3 has 16 residues. CDR1 is MNHEY and CDR2 is SMNVEV in the germline V gene (reference sequence).